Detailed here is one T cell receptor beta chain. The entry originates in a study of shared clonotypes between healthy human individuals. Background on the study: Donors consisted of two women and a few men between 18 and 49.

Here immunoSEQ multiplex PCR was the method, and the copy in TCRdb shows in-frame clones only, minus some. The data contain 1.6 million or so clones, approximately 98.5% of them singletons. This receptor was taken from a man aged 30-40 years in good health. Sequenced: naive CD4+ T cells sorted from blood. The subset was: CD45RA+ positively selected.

The CDR3 bases are TGTGCCATCAGTGCGTCCCAGGGTGCCTACGAGCAGTACTTC. Its protein is CAISASQGAYEQYF. The chain couples TRBV10-3 to TRBJ2-7, with D possibly TRBD1 on 5 matching bases. CDR3 length equals 14 residues. Germline V gene lookup returns CDR1 ENHRY and CDR2 SYGVKD. Trimming stripped 4 bases from V and 2 bases from J, with 12 bases between.